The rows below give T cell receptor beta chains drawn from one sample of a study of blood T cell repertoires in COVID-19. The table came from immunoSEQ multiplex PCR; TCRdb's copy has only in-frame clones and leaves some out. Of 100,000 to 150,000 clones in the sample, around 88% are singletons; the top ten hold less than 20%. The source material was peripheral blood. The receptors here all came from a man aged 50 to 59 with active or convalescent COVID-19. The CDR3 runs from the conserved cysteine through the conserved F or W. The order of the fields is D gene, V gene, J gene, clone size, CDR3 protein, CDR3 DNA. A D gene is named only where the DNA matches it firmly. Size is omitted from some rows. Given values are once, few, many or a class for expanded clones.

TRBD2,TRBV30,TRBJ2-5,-,CAWSPVASGRQTQYF,TGTGCCTGGAGCCCCGTGGCTAGCGGGAGACAGACCCAGTACTTC
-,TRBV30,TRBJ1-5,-,CAWSYQGQPQHF,TGTGCCTGGAGCTACCAGGGACAGCCCCAGCATTTT
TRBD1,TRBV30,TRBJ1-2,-,CAWSVRIWTGVGYTF,TGTGCCTGGAGTGTAAGAATTTGGACAGGGGTGGGCTACACCTTC
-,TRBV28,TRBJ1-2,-,CASNSEEGGYTF,TGTGCCAGCAATTCCGAAGAGGGCGGCTACACCTTC
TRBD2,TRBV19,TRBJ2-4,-,CASSPTSGGSIQYF,TGTGCCAGTAGCCCGACTAGCGGGGGGTCCATTCAGTACTTC
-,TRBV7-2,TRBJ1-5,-,CASSLVQGQPQHF,TGTGCCAGCAGCTTAGTTCAGGGACAGCCCCAGCATTTT
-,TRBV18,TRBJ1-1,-,CASSRNTEAFF,TGTGCCAGCTCTCGGAACACTGAAGCTTTCTTT
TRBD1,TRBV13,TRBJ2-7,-,CASRQWDRGLYEQYF,TGTGCCAGCAGACAATGGGACAGGGGGCTTTACGAGCAGTACTTC
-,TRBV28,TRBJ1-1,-,CASSPPGGNTEAFF,TGTGCCAGCAGCCCGCCGGGAGGGAACACTGAAGCTTTCTTT
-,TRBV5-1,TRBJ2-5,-,CASKQLYQETQYF,TGCGCCAGTAAACAGCTGTACCAAGAGACCCAGTACTTC
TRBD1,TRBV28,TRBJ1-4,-,CASSLWRDRAGEKLFF,TGTGCCAGCAGTTTATGGAGGGACAGGGCTGGGGAAAAACTGTTTTTT
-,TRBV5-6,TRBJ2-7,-,CASSLRGAGEQYF,TGTGCCAGCAGCTTGCGGGGGGCCGGGGAGCAGTACTTC
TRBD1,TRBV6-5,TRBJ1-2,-,CASGRRDREYGYTF,TGTGCCAGCGGCAGGCGGGACAGAGAATATGGCTACACCTTC
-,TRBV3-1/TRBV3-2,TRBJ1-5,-,CASSQYTKGQPQHF,TGTGCCAGCAGCCAATACACGAAGGGGCAGCCCCAGCATTTT
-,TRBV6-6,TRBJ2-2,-,CASSRESPGELFF,TGTGCCAGCAGTCGGGAGTCCCCCGGGGAGCTGTTTTTT
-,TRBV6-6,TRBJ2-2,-,CASSNQGGENTGELFF,TGTGCCAGCAGTAACCAAGGGGGGGAGAACACCGGGGAGCTGTTTTTT
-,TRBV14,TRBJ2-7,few,CASSVRSGSSYEQYF,TGTGCCAGCAGCGTCCGTTCAGGTAGCTCCTACGAGCAGTACTTC
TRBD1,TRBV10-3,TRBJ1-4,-,CAISETGEAYEKLFF,TGTGCCATCAGTGAGACAGGGGAGGCATATGAAAAACTGTTTTTT
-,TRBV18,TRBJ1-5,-,CASSPSGDTGPQHF,TGTGCCAGCTCACCTTCAGGGGATACAGGGCCCCAGCATTTT
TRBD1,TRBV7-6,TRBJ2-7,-,CASSLVGQGNYEQYF,TGTGCCAGCAGCTTAGTGGGACAGGGGAACTACGAGCAGTACTTC
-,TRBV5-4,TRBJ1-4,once,CASSTTATNEKLFF,TGTGCCAGCAGCACGACTGCAACTAATGAAAAACTGTTTTTT
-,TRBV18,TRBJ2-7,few,CASSPPIRDEQYF,TGTGCCAGCTCACCACCGATCAGGGACGAGCAGTACTTC
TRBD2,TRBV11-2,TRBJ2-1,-,CASSSSGGAWNEQFF,TGTGCCAGCAGCTCTAGCGGGGGGGCCTGGAATGAGCAGTTCTTC
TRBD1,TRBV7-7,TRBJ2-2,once,CASSPDRPGQGASGELFF,TGTGCCAGCAGTCCTGACCGACCCGGACAGGGGGCAAGCGGGGAGCTGTTTTTT
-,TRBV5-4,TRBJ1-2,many,CASSRAQGPTPITF,TGTGCCAGCAGCCGAGCACAGGGTCCCACCCCCATCACCTTC
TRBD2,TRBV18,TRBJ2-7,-,CASSPRTSGLTSYEQYF,TGTGCCAGCTCACCAAGGACTAGCGGGCTGACTTCCTACGAGCAGTACTTC
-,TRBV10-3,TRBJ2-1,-,CAIREDGSSYNEQFF,TGTGCCATCAGAGAAGACGGGAGCTCCTACAATGAGCAGTTCTTC
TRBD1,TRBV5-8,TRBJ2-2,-,CAGPSGQGNTGELFF,TGTGCCGGCCCTTCGGGACAGGGGAACACCGGGGAGCTGTTTTTT
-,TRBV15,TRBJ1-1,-,CATSRDLRTANTEAFF,TGTGCCACCAGCAGAGATCTACGGACAGCGAACACTGAAGCTTTCTTT
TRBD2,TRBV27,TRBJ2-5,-,CASSFSSGMETQYF,TGTGCCAGCAGTTTCTCTAGCGGGATGGAGACCCAGTACTTC
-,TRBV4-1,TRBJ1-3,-,CASSQGSQSSGNTIYF,TGCGCCAGCAGCCAAGGGTCTCAGTCCTCTGGAAACACCATATATTTT
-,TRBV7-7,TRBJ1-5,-,CASSPPPAGGDQPQHF,TGTGCCAGCAGCCCCCCTCCGGCGGGAGGGGATCAGCCCCAGCATTTT
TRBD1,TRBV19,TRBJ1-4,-,CASRHSGRGTEKLFF,TGTGCCAGTAGACACTCCGGCAGGGGGACGGAAAAACTGTTTTTT
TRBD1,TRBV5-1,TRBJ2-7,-,CASSLNTGTGAYEQYF,TGCGCCAGCAGCCTTAACACCGGGACAGGGGCCTACGAGCAGTACTTC
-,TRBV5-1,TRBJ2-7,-,CASSLLGLDSLSYEQYF,TGCGCCAGCAGCTTGTTGGGCTTGGACAGCTTATCCTACGAGCAGTACTTC
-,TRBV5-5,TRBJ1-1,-,CASSLVSGRGTEAFF,TGTGCCAGCAGCTTGGTTTCTGGGAGGGGGACTGAAGCTTTCTTT
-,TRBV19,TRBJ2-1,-,CASSVIPGQYNEQFF,TGTGCCAGTAGTGTAATACCAGGACAGTACAATGAGCAGTTCTTC